Given below is one TCR beta chain in context. Its antigen remains undetermined. Within one base of it there is no much larger clone, and no base qualities were kept. TCRbeta CDR3 regions were amplified from genomic DNA using the immunoSEQ Assay, a bias-controlled multiplex PCR. On the study's bioinformatics: The number of nucleated cells in each sample was estimated by amplification of reference gene primers within the assay. To quantify the absolute abundance of each unique TCRbeta CDR3 rearrangement, sequence reads were collapsed and filtered. For each sample, productive Simpson clonality was calculated by taking the square root of Simpson's diversity index across productive rearrangements. TCRdb re-hosts the immuneACCESS table, in-frame sequences only. Its copies lack some clones; in the studies checked, an unresolved V gene accounts for under half of them, and the cause for the rest is not known. D and trimming were read from the DNA, whereas the V and J calls and clone size are those reported in that table. Counted in this sample were 180,000 or so clones; 80% to 90% of them appeared once. Roughly 3% of the sample rests with the top ten.

Collaborating institutions collected whole blood in K2EDTA tubes following their own protocols. For TCRbeta analysis, collaborators shipped samples in one of three forms: frozen whole blood, isolated PBMCs, or DNA extracted from either of those sample types. CDR1 and CDR2, looked up from the germline V gene, are SQVTM and ANQGSEA. V loses 6 bases at its end and J loses 2 bases; junction bases beyond the gene matches: 7. The CDR3 holds 13 amino acids from the cysteine to the phenylalanine. The sequence is cut down to CDR3 DNA, 39 bases in frame from base 1. This record belongs to a study of blood T cell repertoires in COVID-19 (dated by TCRdb to 2020 to 2021). Study-wide context: Samples covering the acute and convalescent phases of COVID-19 were provided by collaborators in the United States, Italy and Spain. The dataset comprised deeply sampled blood TCRbeta repertoires from subjects exposed to, actively infected with, or recovered from COVID-19. Samples came from the ongoing ImmuneRACE study (first 160 participants) plus 1,254 subjects from 6 global collaborators. Sample metadata almost always included a de-identified subject ID, COVID-19 status, age in years and sex. The prospective study material was composed of cDNA or gDNA derived from T cells, B-cell-depleted T cells, or PBMCs. The repertoires were made available in a free public database intended to serve as a resource for research on the immune response to SARS-CoV-2. Where HLA class I and class II types were available, the types were taken from metadata supplied by the sample provider, not from assay-based typing. Broad study findings and their caveats: How much clinical and demographic metadata was included differed by source and by participant, and the metadata was provided uncurated.

The source of this sequence is a man in his fifties or sixties with acute or convalescent COVID-19. Material for sequencing was peripheral blood. The chain is made from TRBV29-1 and TRBJ2-7; 7 bases in the junction line up with TRBD1. CDR3 reads: CSVRDSPTYEQYF. The nucleotides are TGCAGCGTCCGGGACAGTCCGACCTACGAGCAGTACTTC.